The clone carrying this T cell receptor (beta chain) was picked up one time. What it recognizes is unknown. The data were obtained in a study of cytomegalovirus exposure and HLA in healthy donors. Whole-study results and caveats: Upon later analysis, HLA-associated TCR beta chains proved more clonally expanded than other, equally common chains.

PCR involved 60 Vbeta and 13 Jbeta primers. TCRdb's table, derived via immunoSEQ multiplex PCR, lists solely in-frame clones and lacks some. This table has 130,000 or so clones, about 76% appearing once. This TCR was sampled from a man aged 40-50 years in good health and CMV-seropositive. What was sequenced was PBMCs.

In DNA, the CDR3 is TGTGCCAGCAGTGAATCGACAGGGGCCAACTATGGCTACACCTTC. It codes for CASSESTGANYGYTF. The genes are TRBV6-1 and TRBJ1-2, with 8 bases identical to TRBD1. V dropped 2 bases and J dropped 2; count of bases not matched to a gene: 4. This CDR3 region has 15 residues. The germline gives CDR1 MNHNS, CDR2 SASEGT.